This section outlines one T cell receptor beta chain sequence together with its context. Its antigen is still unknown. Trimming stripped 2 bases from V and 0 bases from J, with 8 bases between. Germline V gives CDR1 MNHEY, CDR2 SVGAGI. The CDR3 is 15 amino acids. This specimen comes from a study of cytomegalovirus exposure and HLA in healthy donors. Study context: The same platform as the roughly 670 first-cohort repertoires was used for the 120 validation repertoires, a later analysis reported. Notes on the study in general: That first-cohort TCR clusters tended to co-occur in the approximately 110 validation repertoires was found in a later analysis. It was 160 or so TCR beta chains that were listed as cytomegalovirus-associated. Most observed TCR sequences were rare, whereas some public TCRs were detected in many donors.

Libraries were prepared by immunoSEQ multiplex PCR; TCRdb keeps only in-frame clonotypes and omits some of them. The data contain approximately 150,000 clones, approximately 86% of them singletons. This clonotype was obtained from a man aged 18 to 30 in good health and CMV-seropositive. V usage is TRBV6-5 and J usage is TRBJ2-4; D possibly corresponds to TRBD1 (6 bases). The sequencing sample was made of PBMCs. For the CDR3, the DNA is TGTGCCAGCAGTTACCAGGGGTTAGCCAAAAACATTCAGTACTTC. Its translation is CASSYQGLAKNIQYF.